This TCR beta chain was retrieved from a study of immune characterization of retroperitoneal liposarcoma. The CDR3 runs to 14 residues. Trimming removed 2 bases at V and 3 bases at J, with 8 bases between. Germline assignment: CDR1 SGHTA and CDR2 FQGNSA. This clonotype is classed as medium-sized. TCRdb re-derived calls from the PCR reads in MiXCR, one entry per CDR3 protein. The sample comprises 10,000 or so distinct CDR3 sequences, 27% of which are singletons, and around 8% rests with the top ten. Sequenced material: tumor tissue. The chain carries TRBV7-2 and TRBJ2-1; TRBD2 might be the D (6 bases). This sequence originates from a male donor with retroperitoneal liposarcoma. DNA of the CDR3: TGTGCCAGCAGCTTACGCGGGGACTACAATGAGCAGTTCTTC. Its translation is CASSLRGDYNEQFF.